A selection of T cell receptor beta chains follows, all from one sample in a study of CD8+ T cells in alopecia areata. Profiled with immunoSEQ multiplex PCR; TCRdb holds only in-frame clones, not every one. Among 150,000 to 200,000 clones, 50% to 60% were seen once, and the ten largest hold approximately 3.4%. The starting material was CD4+ T cells sorted from blood, obtained at week 4, from a patient treated with tofacitinib. All receptors derive from a human donor with alopecia areata. Each CDR3 is given with its conserved first and last residue. A D gene is named only where the DNA matches it firmly. Size values are once, few and many counts, or a class for expanded clones, and some rows have none.

abundance: .
v_gene: TRBV6-5
len: 13
j_gene: TRBJ1-1
d_gene: .
CDR3aa: CASTRTVNTEAFF
CDR3nt: TGTGCCAGCACCCGGACGGTGAACACTGAAGCTTTCTTT

abundance: .
v_gene: TRBV29-1
len: 14
j_gene: TRBJ1-1
d_gene: .
CDR3aa: CSVERPGTSTEAFF
CDR3nt: TGCAGCGTTGAACGGCCAGGGACAAGCACTGAAGCTTTCTTT

abundance: .
v_gene: TRBV30
len: 18
j_gene: TRBJ2-7
d_gene: .
CDR3aa: CAWSVPPPFPRDTYEQYF
CDR3nt: TGTGCCTGGAGTGTACCCCCTCCCTTCCCTCGGGACACCTACGAGCAGTACTTC

abundance: .
v_gene: TRBV30
len: 12
j_gene: TRBJ1-1
d_gene: .
CDR3aa: CALQGEGTEAFF
CDR3nt: TGTGCCCTACAGGGTGAAGGCACTGAAGCTTTCTTT

abundance: .
v_gene: TRBV5-4
len: 14
j_gene: TRBJ2-1
d_gene: .
CDR3aa: CASSLQGSYNEQFF
CDR3nt: TGTGCCAGCAGCTTGCAGGGATCCTACAATGAGCAGTTCTTC

abundance: few
v_gene: TRBV27
len: 16
j_gene: TRBJ2-7
d_gene: TRBD1
CDR3aa: CASSASGTGDTYEQYF
CDR3nt: TGTGCCAGCAGTGCCTCCGGGACAGGTGATACCTACGAGCAGTACTTC

abundance: .
v_gene: TRBV28
len: 13
j_gene: TRBJ1-2
d_gene: TRBD1
CDR3aa: CASRPGGGDGYTF
CDR3nt: TGTGCCAGCAGACCAGGGGGCGGAGATGGCTACACCTTC

abundance: once
v_gene: TRBV27
len: 12
j_gene: TRBJ1-5
d_gene: .
CDR3aa: CATSTGHQPQHF
CDR3nt: TGTGCCACTTCTACAGGCCATCAGCCCCAGCATTTT

abundance: few
v_gene: TRBV5-1
len: 13
j_gene: TRBJ2-7
d_gene: .
CDR3aa: CASSLDPSGEQYF
CDR3nt: TGCGCCAGCAGCCTCGACCCTTCCGGAGAGCAGTACTTC

abundance: many
v_gene: TRBV28
len: 12
j_gene: TRBJ1-2
d_gene: .
CDR3aa: CASTPDGGGYTF
CDR3nt: TGTGCCAGCACCCCAGACGGGGGTGGCTACACCTTC

abundance: .
v_gene: TRBV29-1
len: 14
j_gene: TRBJ1-2
d_gene: TRBD1
CDR3aa: CSVYPGQGAGGYTF
CDR3nt: TGCAGCGTTTACCCGGGACAGGGGGCAGGCGGCTACACCTTC

abundance: few
v_gene: TRBV19
len: 12
j_gene: TRBJ1-2
d_gene: .
CDR3aa: CASMRAGYGYTF
CDR3nt: TGTGCCAGTATGCGGGCCGGCTATGGCTACACCTTC

abundance: few
v_gene: TRBV25-1
len: 14
j_gene: TRBJ2-4
d_gene: .
CDR3aa: CASSEVGNKNIQYF
CDR3nt: TGTGCCAGCAGTGAAGTGGGAAATAAAAACATTCAGTACTTC

abundance: .
v_gene: TRBV7-2
len: 14
j_gene: TRBJ1-2
d_gene: TRBD1
CDR3aa: CASSLGGQSLGYTF
CDR3nt: TGTGCCAGCAGCTTAGGGGGACAGTCCCTGGGCTACACCTTC

abundance: .
v_gene: TRBV12-5
len: 15
j_gene: TRBJ2-5
d_gene: TRBD2
CDR3aa: CASGWTSGGQETQYF
CDR3nt: TGTGCTAGTGGTTGGACTAGCGGGGGCCAAGAGACCCAGTACTTC

abundance: .
v_gene: TRBV30
len: 13
j_gene: TRBJ2-3
d_gene: .
CDR3aa: CAWDAGPQLTQYF
CDR3nt: TGTGCCTGGGACGCGGGACCTCAGCTTACGCAGTATTTT

abundance: .
v_gene: TRBV2
len: 21
j_gene: TRBJ2-6
d_gene: TRBD1
CDR3aa: CASSRTGVEYGHHSGANVLTF
CDR3nt: TGTGCCAGCAGTAGGACAGGTGTTGAGTATGGGCACCACTCTGGGGCCAACGTCCTGACTTTC

abundance: once
v_gene: TRBV7-6
len: 16
j_gene: TRBJ2-5
d_gene: TRBD2
CDR3aa: CASSRRSGGDKETQYF
CDR3nt: TGTGCCAGCAGCCGTCGGAGCGGGGGGGACAAAGAGACCCAGTACTTC

abundance: .
v_gene: TRBV5-1
len: 15
j_gene: TRBJ2-5
d_gene: .
CDR3aa: CASTPGGPNQETQYF
CDR3nt: TGCGCCAGCACCCCCGGGGGGCCAAACCAAGAGACCCAGTACTTC

abundance: .
v_gene: TRBV7-2
len: 16
j_gene: TRBJ1-3
d_gene: TRBD1
CDR3aa: CASSYSTGGSGNTIYF
CDR3nt: TGTGCCAGCAGCTATTCTACAGGGGGCTCTGGAAACACCATATATTTT

abundance: few
v_gene: TRBV23-1
len: 14
j_gene: TRBJ1-2
d_gene: .
CDR3aa: CASSRFPRDYGYTF
CDR3nt: TGCGCCAGCAGTCGGTTCCCCAGGGACTATGGCTACACCTTC

abundance: .
v_gene: TRBV29-1
len: 13
j_gene: TRBJ1-4
d_gene: .
CDR3aa: CSAEAGDDEKLFF
CDR3nt: TGCAGCGCTGAGGCTGGAGACGATGAAAAACTGTTTTTT

abundance: .
v_gene: TRBV30
len: 15
j_gene: TRBJ1-5
d_gene: .
CDR3aa: CAWSDVRPGNQPQHF
CDR3nt: TGTGCCTGGAGTGACGTCCGACCTGGCAATCAGCCCCAGCATTTT

abundance: .
v_gene: TRBV29-1
len: 13
j_gene: TRBJ2-7
d_gene: .
CDR3aa: CSGFFLGDYEQYF
CDR3nt: TGCAGCGGATTTTTCCTAGGCGACTACGAGCAGTACTTC

abundance: few
v_gene: TRBV14
len: 18
j_gene: TRBJ1-2
d_gene: .
CDR3aa: CASSQNLQPRGGKGGYTF
CDR3nt: TGTGCCAGCAGCCAAAATCTACAGCCCCGCGGCGGTAAGGGTGGCTACACCTTC

abundance: .
v_gene: TRBV5-6
len: 14
j_gene: TRBJ1-1
d_gene: .
CDR3aa: CASSLYPSNTEAFF
CDR3nt: TGTGCCAGCAGCTTGTATCCCTCGAACACTGAAGCTTTCTTT

abundance: few
v_gene: TRBV10-3
len: 13
j_gene: TRBJ1-4
d_gene: .
CDR3aa: CAISVGLVEKLFF
CDR3nt: TGTGCCATCAGTGTCGGGTTAGTTGAAAAACTGTTTTTT

abundance: .
v_gene: TRBV29-1
len: 13
j_gene: TRBJ2-5
d_gene: .
CDR3aa: CSVVPALAGTQYF
CDR3nt: TGCAGCGTTGTACCAGCCTTGGCCGGGACCCAGTACTTC